The TCR beta chain under discussion was sequenced for a study of regulatory T cells in long-lasting Graves disease. The sample holds many counts of this clonotype. Construction of the TCR beta libraries employed iRepertoire HTBI primers in conjunction with Arm-PCR of CDR3 regions. TCRdb recomputed calls from the multiplex PCR reads with MiXCR, one row per CDR3 protein. This table holds roughly 430,000 distinct CDR3 sequences, less than 20% found once. J was trimmed by 6 bases and V by 5 bases; bases with no gene match: 12. The CDR3 contains 16 residues. The germline V gene has CDR1 DFQATT and CDR2 SNEGSKA (reference sequence). Time point denoted: newly diagnosed GD, antithyroid drugs for less than 3 months. Making the TCR library involved RNA that had been extracted from PBMCs. The sample was also reused in another study, on T cells in Graves' hyperthyroidism and ophthalmopathy.

The TCR sequence derives from a woman in her 30s with Graves disease. This specimen was peripheral blood mononuclear cells (PBMCs), taken at new diagnosis, from a patient treated with antithyroid drugs. The chain combines TRBV20-1 with TRBJ2-3; 12 bases match TRBD2. The CDR3 loop reads CSAPLGLAGRADTQYF. The CDR3 DNA reads as TGCAGTGCTCCCCTCGGACTAGCGGGAAGAGCGGATACGCAGTATTTT.